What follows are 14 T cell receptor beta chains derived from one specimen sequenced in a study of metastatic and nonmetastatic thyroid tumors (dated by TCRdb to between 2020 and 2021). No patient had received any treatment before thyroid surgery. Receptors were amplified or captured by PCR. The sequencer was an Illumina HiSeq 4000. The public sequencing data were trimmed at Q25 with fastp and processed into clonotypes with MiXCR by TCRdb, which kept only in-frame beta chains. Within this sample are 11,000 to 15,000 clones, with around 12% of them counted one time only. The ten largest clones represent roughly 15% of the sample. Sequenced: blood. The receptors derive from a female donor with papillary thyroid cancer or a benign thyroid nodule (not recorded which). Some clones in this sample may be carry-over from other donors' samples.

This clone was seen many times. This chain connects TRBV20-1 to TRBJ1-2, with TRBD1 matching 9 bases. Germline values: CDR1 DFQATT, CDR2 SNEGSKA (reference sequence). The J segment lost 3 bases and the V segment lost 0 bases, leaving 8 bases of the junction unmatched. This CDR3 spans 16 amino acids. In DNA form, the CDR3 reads TGCAGTGCTAGAGATCCGAGGACAGGGGCTTACTATGGCTACACCTTC. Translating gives CSARDPRTGAYYGYTF.

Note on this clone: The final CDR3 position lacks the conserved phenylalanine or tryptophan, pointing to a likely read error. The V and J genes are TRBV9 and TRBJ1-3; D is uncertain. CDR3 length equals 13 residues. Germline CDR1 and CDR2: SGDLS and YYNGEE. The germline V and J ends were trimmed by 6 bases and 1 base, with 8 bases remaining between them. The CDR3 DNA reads TGTGCCAGCAAAAGTGGATCTGGAAACACCATATATTTG. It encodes CASKSGSGNTIYL.

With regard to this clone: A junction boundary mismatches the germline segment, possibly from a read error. DNA of the CDR3: TGTGCCAGCAGTGAATTGGCGGGTCAGCCCCATCATTTT. Protein product: CASSELAGQPHHF. The chain employs TRBV6-1 and TRBJ1-5; D is unresolved. The CDR3 runs to 13 residues. Germline V CDR1 and CDR2: MNHNS, SASEGT.

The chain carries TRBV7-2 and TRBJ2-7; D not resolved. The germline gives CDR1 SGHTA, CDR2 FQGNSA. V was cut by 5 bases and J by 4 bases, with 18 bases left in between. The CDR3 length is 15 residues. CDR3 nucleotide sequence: TGTGCCAGCAGCGCATCGGCTATAGCCCAATACGAGCAGTACTTC. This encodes CASSASAIAQYEQYF.

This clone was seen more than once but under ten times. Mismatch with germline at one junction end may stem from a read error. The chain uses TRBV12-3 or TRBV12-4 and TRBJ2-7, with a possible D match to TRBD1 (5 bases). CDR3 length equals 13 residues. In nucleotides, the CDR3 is TGTGCCAGCAGTCGTGACAGCTCCTACGAGCATTACTTC. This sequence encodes CASSRDSSYEHYF.

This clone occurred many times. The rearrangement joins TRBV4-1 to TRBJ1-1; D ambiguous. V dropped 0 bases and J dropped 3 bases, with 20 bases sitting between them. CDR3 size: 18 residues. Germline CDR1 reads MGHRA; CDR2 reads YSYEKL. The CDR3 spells CASSQDIILSMMYTEAFF. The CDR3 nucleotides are TGCGCCAGCAGCCAAGATATTATATTGAGTATGATGTACACTGAAGCTTTCTTT.

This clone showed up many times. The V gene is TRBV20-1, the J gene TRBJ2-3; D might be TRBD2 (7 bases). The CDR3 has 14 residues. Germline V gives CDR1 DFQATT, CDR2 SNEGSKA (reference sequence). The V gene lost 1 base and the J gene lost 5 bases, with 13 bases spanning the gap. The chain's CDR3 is CSARGGGPQDTQYF. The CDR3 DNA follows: TGCAGTGCTAGAGGGGGGGGGCCACAAGATACGCAGTATTTT.

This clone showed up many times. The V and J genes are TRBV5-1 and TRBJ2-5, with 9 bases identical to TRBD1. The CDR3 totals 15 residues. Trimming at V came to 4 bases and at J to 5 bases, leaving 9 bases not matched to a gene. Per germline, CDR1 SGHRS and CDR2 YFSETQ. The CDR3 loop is CASSATGDRVETQYF. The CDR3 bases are TGCGCCAGCAGCGCCACAGGGGACAGGGTGGAGACCCAGTACTTC.

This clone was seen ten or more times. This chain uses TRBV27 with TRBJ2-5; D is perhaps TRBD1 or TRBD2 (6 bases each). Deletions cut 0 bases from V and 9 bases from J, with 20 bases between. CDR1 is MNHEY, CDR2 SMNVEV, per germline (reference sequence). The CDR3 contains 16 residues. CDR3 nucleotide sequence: TGTGCCAGCAGTTTATCCGGTAGCTGGAGGGGGGAAGCCCAGTACTTC. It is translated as CASSLSGSWRGEAQYF.

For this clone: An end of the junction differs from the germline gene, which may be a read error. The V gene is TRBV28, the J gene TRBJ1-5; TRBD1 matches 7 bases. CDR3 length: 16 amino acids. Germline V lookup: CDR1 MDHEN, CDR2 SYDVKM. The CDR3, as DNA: TGTGCTAGCAGGGGGAACGCAAGGGGGCAGGGACAGCCCCAGCATTTT. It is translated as CASRGNARGQGQPQHF.

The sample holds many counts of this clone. The CDR3 reads CASSAGTALYSGNTIYF. CDR3 bases: TGTGCCAGCAGTGCCGGGACAGCACTTTACTCTGGAAACACCATATATTTT. V gene TRBV28 combines with J gene TRBJ1-3; 7 bases line up with TRBD1. Germline CDR1 MDHEN, CDR2 SYDVKM. Trimming cost V 5 bases and J 0 bases; bases outside gene matches: 10. There are 17 residues in the CDR3.

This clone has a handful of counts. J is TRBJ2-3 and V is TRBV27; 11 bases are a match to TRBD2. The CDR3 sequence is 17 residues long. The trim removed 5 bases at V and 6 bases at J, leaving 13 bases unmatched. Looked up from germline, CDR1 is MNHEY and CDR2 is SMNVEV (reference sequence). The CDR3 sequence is CASSLKIAGGPRDTQYF. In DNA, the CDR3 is TGTGCCAGCAGTCTGAAGATAGCGGGAGGGCCGCGGGATACGCAGTATTTT.

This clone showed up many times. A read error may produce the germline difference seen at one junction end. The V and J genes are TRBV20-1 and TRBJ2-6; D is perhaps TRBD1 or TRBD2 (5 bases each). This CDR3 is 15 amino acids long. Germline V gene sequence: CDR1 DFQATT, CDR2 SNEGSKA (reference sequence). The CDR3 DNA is TGCAGTGCTCAAGGAGGCAGGGCTGGGGCCAACGTCCTGATTTTC. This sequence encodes CSAQGGRAGANVLIF.

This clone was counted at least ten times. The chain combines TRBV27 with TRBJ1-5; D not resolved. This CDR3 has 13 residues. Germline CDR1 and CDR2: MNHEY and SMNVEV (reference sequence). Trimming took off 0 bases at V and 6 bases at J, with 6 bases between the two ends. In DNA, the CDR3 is TGTGCCAGCAGTTTATCTAGGCTTCAGCCCCAGCATTTT. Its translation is CASSLSRLQPQHF.